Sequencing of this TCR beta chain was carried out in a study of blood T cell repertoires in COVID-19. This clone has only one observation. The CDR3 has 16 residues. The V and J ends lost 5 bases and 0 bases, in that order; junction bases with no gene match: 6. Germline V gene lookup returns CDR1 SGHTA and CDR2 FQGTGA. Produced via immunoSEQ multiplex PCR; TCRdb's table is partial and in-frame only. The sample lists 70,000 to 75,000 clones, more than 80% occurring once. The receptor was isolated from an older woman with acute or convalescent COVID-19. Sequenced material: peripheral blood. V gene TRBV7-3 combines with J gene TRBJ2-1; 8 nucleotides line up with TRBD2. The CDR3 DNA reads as TGTGCCAGCAGCCCATTAGCGGGGAGCTCCTACAATGAGCAGTTCTTC. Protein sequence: CASSPLAGSSYNEQFF.